This TCR beta chain derives from a study of T cell responses to AZD1222 COVID-19 vaccine. Broader study findings: Among the donors, most were white British and more were female, and clonal diversity was possibly underestimated. Every sample of the repertoires postdated the peak T cell response. Baseline serology detected seropositivity in only six AZD1222 recipients.

This CDR3 region has 14 residues. V lost 2 bases and J lost 5; bases outside the gene matches: 4. Per germline, CDR1 KGHSH and CDR2 LQKENI. On this clone itself: Its antigen is unidentified.

The method was immunoSEQ multiplex PCR; TCRdb's version includes in-frame clones alone and lacks a portion of them. The sample shows 80,000 to 100,000 clones, around 84% of them seen only once. The chain employs TRBV18 and TRBJ2-5; 8 positions match TRBD2. The sample here was peripheral blood, taken 28 days after the second AZD1222 dose. This clonotype originated in an adult who received the AZD1222 COVID-19 vaccine. The CDR3 DNA reads as TGTGCCAGCTCACCAACGGGAGGGCAGGAGACCCAGTACTTC. Encoded protein: CASSPTGGQETQYF.